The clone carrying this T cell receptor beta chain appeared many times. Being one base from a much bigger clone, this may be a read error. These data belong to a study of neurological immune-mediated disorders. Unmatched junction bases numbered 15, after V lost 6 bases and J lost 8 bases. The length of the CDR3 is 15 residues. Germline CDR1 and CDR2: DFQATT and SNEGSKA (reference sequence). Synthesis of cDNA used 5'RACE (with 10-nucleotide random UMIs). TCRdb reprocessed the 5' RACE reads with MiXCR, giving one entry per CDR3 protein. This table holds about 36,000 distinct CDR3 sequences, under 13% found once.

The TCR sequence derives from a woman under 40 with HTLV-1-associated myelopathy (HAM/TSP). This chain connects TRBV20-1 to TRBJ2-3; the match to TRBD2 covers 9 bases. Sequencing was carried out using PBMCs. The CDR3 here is CSAAGERGAEGTQYF. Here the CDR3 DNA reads TGCAGTGCAGCCGGGGAGCGGGGGGCGGAGGGTACGCAGTATTTT.